This T cell receptor (beta chain) derives from a study of T cell repertoires in ileal Crohn's disease. Method: immunoSEQ multiplex PCR; TCRdb's copy keeps in-frame clones and lacks some. The data hold over 1,500 clones, with 88% observed a single time. From germline, CDR1 is ENHRY and CDR2 SYGVKD. This CDR3 contains 13 residues. V gave up 6 bases and J gave up 2 bases, with 9 bases separating them. The time point was: neoterminal ileum biopsy at postoperative endoscopy, about 6 months after surgery. Study-level findings and limits: Compared with non-smokers, active smokers at surgery showed more clonal expansions. High-frequency clones were more common in sorted CD8 than CD4 cells. Clonality above 26.8% at surgery always came with endoscopic recurrence.

Remarks on this clone: Its target is unknown.

The sample taken for sequencing was ileal tissue. The rearrangement joins TRBV10-3 to TRBJ2-3, with TRBD1 as a possible D gene (6 bases). The sequence was obtained from an adult with Crohn's disease. CDR3 in DNA: TGTGCCATCAGCCGGACAGACACAGATACGCAGTATTTT. Translating it yields CAISRTDTDTQYF.